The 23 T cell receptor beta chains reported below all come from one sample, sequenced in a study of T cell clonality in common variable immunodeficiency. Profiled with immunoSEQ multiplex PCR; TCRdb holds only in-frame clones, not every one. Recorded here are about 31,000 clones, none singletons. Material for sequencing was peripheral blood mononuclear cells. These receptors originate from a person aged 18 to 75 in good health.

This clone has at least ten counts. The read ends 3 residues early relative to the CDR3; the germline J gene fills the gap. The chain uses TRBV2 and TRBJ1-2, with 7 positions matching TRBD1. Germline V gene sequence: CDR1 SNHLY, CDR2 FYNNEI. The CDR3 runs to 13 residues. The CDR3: CASSPRDRGGYTF. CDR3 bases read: TGTGCCAGCAGCCCCCGGGACAGAGGCGGC.

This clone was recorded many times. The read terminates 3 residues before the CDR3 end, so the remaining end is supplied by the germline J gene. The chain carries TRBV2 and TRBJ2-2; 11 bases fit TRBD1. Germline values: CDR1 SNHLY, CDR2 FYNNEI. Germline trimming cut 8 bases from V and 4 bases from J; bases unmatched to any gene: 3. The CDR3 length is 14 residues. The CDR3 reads CASSGTGGTGELFF. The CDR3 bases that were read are TGTGCCAGCTCCGGGACAGGGGGCACCGGGGAG. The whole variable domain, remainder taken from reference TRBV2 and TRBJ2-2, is EPEVTQTPSHQVTQMGQEVILRCVPISNHLYFYWYRQILGQKVEFLVSFYNNEISEKSEIFDDQFSVERPDGSNFTLKIRSTKLEDSAMYFCASSGTGGTGELFFGEGSRLTVL.

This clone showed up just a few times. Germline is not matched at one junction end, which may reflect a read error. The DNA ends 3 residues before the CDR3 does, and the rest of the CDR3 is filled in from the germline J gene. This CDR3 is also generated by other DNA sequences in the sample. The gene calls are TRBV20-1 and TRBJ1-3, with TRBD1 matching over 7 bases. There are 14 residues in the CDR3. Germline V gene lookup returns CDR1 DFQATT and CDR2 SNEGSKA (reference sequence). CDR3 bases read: TGCAGTGCTAGCAAGACAGGGTCTGGAAACACG. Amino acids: CSASKTGSGNT. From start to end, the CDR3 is CSASKTGSGNTIYF.

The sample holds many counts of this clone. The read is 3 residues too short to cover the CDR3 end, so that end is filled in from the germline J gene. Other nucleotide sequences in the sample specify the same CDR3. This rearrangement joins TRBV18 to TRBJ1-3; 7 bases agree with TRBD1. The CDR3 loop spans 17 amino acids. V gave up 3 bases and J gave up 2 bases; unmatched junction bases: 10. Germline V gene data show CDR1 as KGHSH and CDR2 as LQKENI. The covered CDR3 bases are TGTGCCAGCTCACCGACCGCGACAGGGACTCCTGGAAACACC. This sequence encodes CASSPTATGTPGNT. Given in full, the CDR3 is CASSPTATGTPGNTIYF.

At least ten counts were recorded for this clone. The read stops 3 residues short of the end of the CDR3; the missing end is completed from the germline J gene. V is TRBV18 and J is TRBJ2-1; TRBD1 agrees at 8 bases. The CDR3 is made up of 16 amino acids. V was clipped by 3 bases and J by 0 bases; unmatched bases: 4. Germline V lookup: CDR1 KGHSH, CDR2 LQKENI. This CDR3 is CASSPYRGSSYNEQFF. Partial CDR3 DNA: TGTGCCAGCTCACCCTACAGGGGGAGCTCCTACAATGAG.

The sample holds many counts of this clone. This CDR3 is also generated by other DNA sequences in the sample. The chain's CDR3 is CASSLDREGNTIYF. CDR3 bases read: TGCGCCAGCAGCTTGGACAGGGAAGGAAACACC. V gene TRBV5-1 combines with J gene TRBJ1-3, with a tentative D call TRBD1 (6 bases). Coverage ceases 3 residues before the CDR3 finishes, and the germline J gene fills in the end. The CDR3 spans 14 residues. Germline values: CDR1 SGHRS, CDR2 YFSETQ. V lost 0 bases, J lost 4 bases, and 8 bases lay in between.

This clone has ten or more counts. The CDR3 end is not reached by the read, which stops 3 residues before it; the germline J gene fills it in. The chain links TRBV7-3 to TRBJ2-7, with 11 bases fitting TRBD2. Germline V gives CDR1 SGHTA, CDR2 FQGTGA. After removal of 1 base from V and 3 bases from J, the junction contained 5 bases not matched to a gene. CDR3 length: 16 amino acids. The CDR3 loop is CASSLSIAGGSYEQYF. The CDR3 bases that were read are TGTGCCAGCAGCTTAAGTATAGCGGGGGGGAGCTACGAG.

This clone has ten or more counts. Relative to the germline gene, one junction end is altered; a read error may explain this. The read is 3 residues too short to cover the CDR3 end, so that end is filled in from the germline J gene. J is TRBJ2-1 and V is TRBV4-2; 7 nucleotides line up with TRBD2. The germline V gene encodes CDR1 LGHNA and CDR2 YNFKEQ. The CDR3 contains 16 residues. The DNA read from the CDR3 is TGCGCCAGCAGCCAAGGAAGGTGGACTAGTGTGGATGAG. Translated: CASSQGRWTSVDE. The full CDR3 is CASSQGRWTSVDEQFF.

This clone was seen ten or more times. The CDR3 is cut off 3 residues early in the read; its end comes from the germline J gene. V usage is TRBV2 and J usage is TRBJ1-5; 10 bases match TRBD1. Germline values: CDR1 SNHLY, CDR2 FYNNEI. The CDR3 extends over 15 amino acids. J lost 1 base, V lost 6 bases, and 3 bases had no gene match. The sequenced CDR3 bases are TGTGCCAGCAGCGGGGACAGGGGCAGCAATCAGCCC. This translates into CASSGDRGSNQP. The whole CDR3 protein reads CASSGDRGSNQPQHF.

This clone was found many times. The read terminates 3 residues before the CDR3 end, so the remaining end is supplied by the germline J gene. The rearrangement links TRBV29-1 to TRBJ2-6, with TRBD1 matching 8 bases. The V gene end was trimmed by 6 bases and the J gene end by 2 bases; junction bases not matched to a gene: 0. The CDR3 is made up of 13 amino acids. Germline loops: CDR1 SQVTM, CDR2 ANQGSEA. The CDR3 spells CSVGQAGANVLTF. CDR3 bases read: TGCAGCGTGGGACAGGCTGGGGCCAACGTC.

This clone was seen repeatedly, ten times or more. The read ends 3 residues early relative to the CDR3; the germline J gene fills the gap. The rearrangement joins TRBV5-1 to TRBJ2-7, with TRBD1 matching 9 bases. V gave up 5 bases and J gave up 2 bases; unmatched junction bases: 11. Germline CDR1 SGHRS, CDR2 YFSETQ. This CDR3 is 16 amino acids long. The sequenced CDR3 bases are TGCGCCAGCAGTCCTTGGGGGGGACAGGGAACCTACGAG. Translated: CASSPWGGQGTYE. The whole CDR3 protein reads CASSPWGGQGTYEQYF.

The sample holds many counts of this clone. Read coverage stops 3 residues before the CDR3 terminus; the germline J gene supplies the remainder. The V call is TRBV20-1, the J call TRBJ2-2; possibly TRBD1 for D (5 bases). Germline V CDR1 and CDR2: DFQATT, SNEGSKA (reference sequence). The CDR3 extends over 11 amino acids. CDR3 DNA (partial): TGCAGTGCCCAAGGGGCCAACGTG. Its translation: CSAQGANV. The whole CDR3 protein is CSAQGANVLFF.

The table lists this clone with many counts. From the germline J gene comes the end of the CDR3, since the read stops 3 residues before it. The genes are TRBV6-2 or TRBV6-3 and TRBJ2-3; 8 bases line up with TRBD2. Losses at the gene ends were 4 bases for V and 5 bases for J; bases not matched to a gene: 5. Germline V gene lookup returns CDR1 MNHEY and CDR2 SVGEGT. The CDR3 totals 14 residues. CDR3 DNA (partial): TGTGCCAGCAGTTGGCTAGCGGGTGGAGATACG. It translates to CASSWLAGGDT. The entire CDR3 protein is CASSWLAGGDTQYF.

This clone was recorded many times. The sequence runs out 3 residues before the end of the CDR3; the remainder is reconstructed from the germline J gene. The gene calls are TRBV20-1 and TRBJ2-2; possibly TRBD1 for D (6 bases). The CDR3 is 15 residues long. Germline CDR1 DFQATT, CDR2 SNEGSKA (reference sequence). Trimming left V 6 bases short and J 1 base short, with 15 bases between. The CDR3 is CSATNLGQNTGELFF. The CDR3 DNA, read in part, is TGCAGTGCGACCAACCTGGGACAGAACACCGGGGAG.

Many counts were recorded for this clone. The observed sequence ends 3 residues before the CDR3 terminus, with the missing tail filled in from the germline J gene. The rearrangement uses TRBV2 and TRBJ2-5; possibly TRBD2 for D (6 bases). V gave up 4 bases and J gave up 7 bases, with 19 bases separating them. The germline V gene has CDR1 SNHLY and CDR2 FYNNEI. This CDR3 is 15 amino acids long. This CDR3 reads CASSGGVGRVVTQYF. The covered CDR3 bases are TGTGCCAGCAGTGGGGGGGTTGGGAGAGTCGTGACC.

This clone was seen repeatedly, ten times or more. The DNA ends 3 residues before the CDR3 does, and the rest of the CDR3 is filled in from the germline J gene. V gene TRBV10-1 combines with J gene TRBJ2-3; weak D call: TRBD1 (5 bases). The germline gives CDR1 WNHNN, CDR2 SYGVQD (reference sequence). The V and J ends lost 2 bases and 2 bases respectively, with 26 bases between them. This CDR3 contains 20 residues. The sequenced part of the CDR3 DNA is TGCGCCAGCAGTGAGCCGACCACCGACAGTGGGGTTGAGGACACAGATACG. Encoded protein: CASSEPTTDSGVEDTDT. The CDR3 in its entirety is CASSEPTTDSGVEDTDTQYF.

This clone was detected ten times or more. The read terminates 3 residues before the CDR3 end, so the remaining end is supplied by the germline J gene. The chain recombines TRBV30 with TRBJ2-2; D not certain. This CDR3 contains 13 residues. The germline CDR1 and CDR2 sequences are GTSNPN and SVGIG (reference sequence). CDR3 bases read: TGTGCCTGGAGTCAAGGCCTTAATGAAAAG. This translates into CAWSQGLNEK. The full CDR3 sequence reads CAWSQGLNEKLFF.

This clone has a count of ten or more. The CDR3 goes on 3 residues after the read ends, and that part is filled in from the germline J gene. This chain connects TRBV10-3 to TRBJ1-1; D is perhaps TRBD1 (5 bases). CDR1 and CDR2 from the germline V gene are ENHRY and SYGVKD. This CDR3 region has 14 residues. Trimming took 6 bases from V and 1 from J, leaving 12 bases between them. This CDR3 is CAISRGVGNTEAFF. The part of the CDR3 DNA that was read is TGTGCCATCAGCCGGGGGGTTGGGAACACTGAA.

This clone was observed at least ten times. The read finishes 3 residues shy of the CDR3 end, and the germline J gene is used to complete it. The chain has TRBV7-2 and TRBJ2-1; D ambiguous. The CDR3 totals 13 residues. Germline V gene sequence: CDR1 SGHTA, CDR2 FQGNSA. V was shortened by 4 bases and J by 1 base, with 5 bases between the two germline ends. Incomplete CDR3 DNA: TGTGCCAGCAGCTATTCATCCTACAATGAG. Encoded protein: CASSYSSYNE. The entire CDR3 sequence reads CASSYSSYNEQFF. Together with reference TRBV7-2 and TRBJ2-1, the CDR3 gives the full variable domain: GAGVSQSPSNKVTEKGKDVELRCDPISGHTALYWYRQSLGQGLEFLIYFQGNSAPDKSGLPSDRFSAERTGGSVSTLTIQRTQQEDSAVYLCASSYSSYNEQFFGPGTRLTVL.

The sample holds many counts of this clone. The CDR3 sequence is CAISATGPSTDTQYF. The sequenced part of the CDR3 DNA is TGTGCCATCAGTGCGACAGGACCCTCCACAGATACG. The chain couples TRBV10-3 to TRBJ2-3; weak D call: TRBD1 (6 bases). The read ends 3 residues before the CDR3 terminus; that terminus is restored from the germline J gene. With 4 bases removed from V and 2 bases from J, the gap between germline ends came to 13 bases. Germline-derived CDR1 and CDR2 are ENHRY and SYGVKD. The CDR3 covers 15 residues.

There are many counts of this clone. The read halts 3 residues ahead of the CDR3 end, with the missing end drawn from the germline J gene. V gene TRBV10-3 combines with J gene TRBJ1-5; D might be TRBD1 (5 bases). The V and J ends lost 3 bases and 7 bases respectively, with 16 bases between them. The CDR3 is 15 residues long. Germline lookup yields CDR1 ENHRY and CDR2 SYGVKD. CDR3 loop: CAISEGWQGTQPQHF. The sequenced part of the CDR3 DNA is TGTGCCATCAGTGAAGGGTGGCAGGGAACACAGCCC.

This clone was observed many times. CDR3 residues: CASSLYDSSYNEQFF. The DNA read from the CDR3 is TGCGCCAGCAGCCTGTACGATAGCTCCTACAATGAG. The chain uses TRBV5-1 and TRBJ2-1, with no clear D. The read ends 3 residues shy of where the CDR3 ends; the end is completed using the germline J gene. The V end was cut by 4 bases, the J end by 0 bases, with 11 bases between. Per germline, CDR1 SGHRS and CDR2 YFSETQ. The CDR3 loop spans 15 amino acids.

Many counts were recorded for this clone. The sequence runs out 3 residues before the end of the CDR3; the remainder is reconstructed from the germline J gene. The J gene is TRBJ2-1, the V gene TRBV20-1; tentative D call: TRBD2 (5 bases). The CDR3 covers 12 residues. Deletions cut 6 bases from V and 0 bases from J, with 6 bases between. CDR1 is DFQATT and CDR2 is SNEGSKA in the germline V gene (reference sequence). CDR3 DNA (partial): TGCAGTGCCCGGGGCTCCTACAATGAG. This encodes CSARGSYNE. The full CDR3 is CSARGSYNEQFF.